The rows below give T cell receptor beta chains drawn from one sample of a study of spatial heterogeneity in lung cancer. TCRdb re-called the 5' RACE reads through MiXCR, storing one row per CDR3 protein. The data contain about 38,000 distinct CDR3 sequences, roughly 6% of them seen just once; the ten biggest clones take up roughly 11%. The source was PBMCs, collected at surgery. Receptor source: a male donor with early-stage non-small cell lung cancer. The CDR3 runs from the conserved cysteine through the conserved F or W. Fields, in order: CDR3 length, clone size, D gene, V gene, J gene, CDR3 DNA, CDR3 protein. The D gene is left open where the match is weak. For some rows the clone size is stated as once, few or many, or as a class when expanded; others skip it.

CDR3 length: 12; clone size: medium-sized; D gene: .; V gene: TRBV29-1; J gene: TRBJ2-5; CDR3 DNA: TGCAGCGTTTTACAGGGCTACGAGACCCAGTACTTC; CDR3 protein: CSVLQGYETQYF
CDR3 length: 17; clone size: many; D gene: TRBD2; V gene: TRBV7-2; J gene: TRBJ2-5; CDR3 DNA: TGTGCCAGCAGCCGCCAGCTTAGGATAGCGGGTCAAGAGACCCAGTACTTC; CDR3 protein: CASSRQLRIAGQETQYF
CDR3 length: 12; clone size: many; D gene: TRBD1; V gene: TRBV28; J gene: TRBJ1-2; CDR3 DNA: TGTGCCAGCAGTTTAGAGACAGGGGGCAACACCTTC; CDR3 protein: CASSLETGGNTF
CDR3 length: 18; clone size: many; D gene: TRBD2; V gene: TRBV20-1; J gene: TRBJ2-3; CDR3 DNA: TGCAGTGCTAGGCCACAGGGGAAGCGGGGGGGCGGTGCAGATACGCAGTATTTT; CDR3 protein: CSARPQGKRGGGADTQYF
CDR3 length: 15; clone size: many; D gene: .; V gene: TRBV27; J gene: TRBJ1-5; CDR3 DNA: TGTGCCAGCAGTTTAATGGCAGGGCGGCGGCAGCCCCAGCATTTT; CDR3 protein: CASSLMAGRRQPQHF
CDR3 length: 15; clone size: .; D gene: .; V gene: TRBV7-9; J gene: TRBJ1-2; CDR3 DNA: TGTGCCAGCAGCTCGTACTCCCCCTGGGACTATGGCTACACCTTC; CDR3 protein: CASSSYSPWDYGYTF
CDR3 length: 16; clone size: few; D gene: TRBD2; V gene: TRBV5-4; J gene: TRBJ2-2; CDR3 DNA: TGTGCCAGCAGCCTAGTTGCGGGGGGCCCCCCCGGGGAGCTGTTTTTT; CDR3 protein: CASSLVAGGPPGELFF
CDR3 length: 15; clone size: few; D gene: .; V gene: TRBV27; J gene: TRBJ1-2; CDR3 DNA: TGTGCCAGCAGTTTAACCGGGCAAGGGTACTATGGCTACACCTTC; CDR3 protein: CASSLTGQGYYGYTF
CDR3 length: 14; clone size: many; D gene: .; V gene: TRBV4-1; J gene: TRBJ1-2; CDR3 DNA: TGCGCCAGCAGCCCCCTTCGGCAGGCCTATGGCTACACCTTC; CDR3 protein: CASSPLRQAYGYTF
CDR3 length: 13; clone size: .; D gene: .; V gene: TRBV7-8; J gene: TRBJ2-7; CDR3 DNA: TGTGCCAGCAGCCGGGGGACCGCCTACGAGCAGTACTTC; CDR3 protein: CASSRGTAYEQYF
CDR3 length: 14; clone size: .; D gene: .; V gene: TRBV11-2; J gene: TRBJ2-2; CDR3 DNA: TGTGCCAGCAGGGTGGGCCTAGCGACCGGGGAGCTGTTTTTT; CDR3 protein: CASRVGLATGELFF
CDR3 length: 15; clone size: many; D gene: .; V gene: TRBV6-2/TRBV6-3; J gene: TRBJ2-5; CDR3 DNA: TGTGCCAGCAGTTCGGCGGGGGCGTACCAAGAGACCCAGTACTTC; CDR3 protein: CASSSAGAYQETQYF
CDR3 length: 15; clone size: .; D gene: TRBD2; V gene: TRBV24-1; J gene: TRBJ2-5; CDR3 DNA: TGTGCCACCAGTGATTACGGACTAGCAGAAGAGACCCAGTACTTC; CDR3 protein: CATSDYGLAEETQYF
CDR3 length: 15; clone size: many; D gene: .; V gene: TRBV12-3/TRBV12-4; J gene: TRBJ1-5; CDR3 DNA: TGTGCCAGCAGCCTAAACAGGGATAGCAATCAGCCCCAGCATTTT; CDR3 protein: CASSLNRDSNQPQHF
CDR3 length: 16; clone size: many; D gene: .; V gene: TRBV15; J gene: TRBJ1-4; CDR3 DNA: TGTGCCACCAGCAGAGATCGGACCGCGGGGGACGAAAAACTGTTTTTT; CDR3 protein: CATSRDRTAGDEKLFF
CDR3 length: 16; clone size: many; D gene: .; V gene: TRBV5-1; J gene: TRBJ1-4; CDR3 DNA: TGCGCCAGCAGCTTGGTCGGGGTTCGAACTAATGAAAAACTGTTTTTT; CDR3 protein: CASSLVGVRTNEKLFF
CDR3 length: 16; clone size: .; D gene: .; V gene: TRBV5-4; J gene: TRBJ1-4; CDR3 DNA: TGTGCCAGCAGCTTGAAGTCCGTCCCGGGTACCGAAAAACTGTTTTTT; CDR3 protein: CASSLKSVPGTEKLFF
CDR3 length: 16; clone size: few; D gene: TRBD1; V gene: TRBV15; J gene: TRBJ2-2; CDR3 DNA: TGTGCCACCAGCACTGACAGGGGGCTGAGGACCGGGGAGCTGTTTTTT; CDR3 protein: CATSTDRGLRTGELFF
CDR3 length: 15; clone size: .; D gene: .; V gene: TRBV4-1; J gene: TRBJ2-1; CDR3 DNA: TGCGCCAGCAGCCAAGGGGGTAGGTCCTACAATGAGCAGTTCTTC; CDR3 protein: CASSQGGRSYNEQFF
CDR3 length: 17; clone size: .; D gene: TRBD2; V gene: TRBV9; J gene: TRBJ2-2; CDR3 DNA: TGTGCCAGCAGCCCCCAGGGACTAGCGGGGGTAACCGGGGAGCTGTTTTTT; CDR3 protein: CASSPQGLAGVTGELFF
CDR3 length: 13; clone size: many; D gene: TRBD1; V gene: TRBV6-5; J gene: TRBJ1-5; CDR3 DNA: TGTGCCTCGCGGGACAGGGTAGAACAGCCCCAGCATTTT; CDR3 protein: CASRDRVEQPQHF
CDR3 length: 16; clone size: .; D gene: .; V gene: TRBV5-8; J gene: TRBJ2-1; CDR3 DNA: TGTGCCAGCAGCCTTCGGGGGCCGACATCCTACAATGAGCAGTTCTTC; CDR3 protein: CASSLRGPTSYNEQFF
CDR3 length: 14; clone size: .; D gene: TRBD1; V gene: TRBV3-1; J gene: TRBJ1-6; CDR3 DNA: TGTGCCAGCAGCCCCCGGACAGGGGATTCACCCCTCCACTTT; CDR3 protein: CASSPRTGDSPLHF
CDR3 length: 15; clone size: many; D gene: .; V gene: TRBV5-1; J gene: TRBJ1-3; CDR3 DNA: TGCGCCAGCAGCTCGGGACGGGTCTCTGGAAACACCATATATTTT; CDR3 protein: CASSSGRVSGNTIYF
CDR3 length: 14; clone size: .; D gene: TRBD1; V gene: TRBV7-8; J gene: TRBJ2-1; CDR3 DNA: TGTGCCAGCAGCTTAGGGACAGGGACGAATGAGCAGTTCTTC; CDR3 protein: CASSLGTGTNEQFF
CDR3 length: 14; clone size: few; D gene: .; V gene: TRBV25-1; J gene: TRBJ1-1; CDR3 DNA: TGTGCCAGCAGTGTTCAGGGGCCGAACACTGAAGCTTTCTTT; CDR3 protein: CASSVQGPNTEAFF
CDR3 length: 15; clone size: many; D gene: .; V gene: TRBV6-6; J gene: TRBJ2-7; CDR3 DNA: TGTGCCACTAAGACCCGGAGGGTTAACTCCTACGAGCAGTACTTC; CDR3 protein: CATKTRRVNSYEQYF
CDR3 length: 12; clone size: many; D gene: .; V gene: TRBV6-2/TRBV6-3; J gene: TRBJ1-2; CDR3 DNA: TGTGCCAGCATCGGAGGGGACTATGGCTACACCTTC; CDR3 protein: CASIGGDYGYTF
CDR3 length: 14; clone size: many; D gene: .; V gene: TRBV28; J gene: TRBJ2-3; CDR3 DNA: TGTGCCAGCAGTTTCCCCGACGGGACGGATACGCAGTATTTT; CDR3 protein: CASSFPDGTDTQYF
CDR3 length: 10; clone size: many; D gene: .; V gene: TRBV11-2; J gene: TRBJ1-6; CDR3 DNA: TGTGCCAGCAAGACGTTACCCCTCCACTTT; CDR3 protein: CASKTLPLHF
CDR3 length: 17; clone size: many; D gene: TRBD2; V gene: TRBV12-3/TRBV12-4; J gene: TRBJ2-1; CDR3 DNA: TGTGCCAGCAGTTTTGGGGCAGGAGCGGGGGGGCAGAATGAGCAGTTCTTC; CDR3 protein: CASSFGAGAGGQNEQFF
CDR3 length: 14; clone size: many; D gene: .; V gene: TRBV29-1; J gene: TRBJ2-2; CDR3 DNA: TGCAGCGTTCGGACAGCCGCGAACACCGGGGAGCTGTTTTTT; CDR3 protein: CSVRTAANTGELFF
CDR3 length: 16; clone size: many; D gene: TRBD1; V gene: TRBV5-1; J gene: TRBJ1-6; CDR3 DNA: TGCGCCAGCAGCATTGGGACAGGGGGGAATAATTCACCCCTCCACTTT; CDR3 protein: CASSIGTGGNNSPLHF